Following are 21 T cell receptor beta chains from one sample sequenced in a study of cytomegalovirus exposure and HLA in healthy donors. The PCR used 60 Vbeta and 13 Jbeta primers. Assay: immunoSEQ multiplex PCR; the TCRdb copy retains only in-frame clones and omits some. Of over 150,000 clones listed, nearly 80% are singletons. Input material: PBMCs. The receptors derive from a man aged 25 to 40 in good health and CMV-seropositive.

The chain links TRBV10-3 to TRBJ1-5; 7 positions match TRBD1. Germline CDR1 is ENHRY and CDR2 is SYGVKD. The J segment lost 2 bases and the V segment lost 11 bases, leaving 6 bases of the junction unmatched. The CDR3 extends over 13 amino acids. CDR3: CAVQGQGNQPQHF. Here the CDR3 DNA reads TGTGCCGTGCAAGGACAGGGCAATCAGCCCCAGCATTTT.

V is TRBV2 and J is TRBJ2-6; D may be TRBD2 (5 bases). Trimming took 8 bases from V and 2 from J, leaving 13 bases between them. The CDR3 contains 15 residues. Germline CDR1 reads SNHLY; CDR2 reads FYNNEI. In DNA form, the CDR3 reads TGTGCCAGCCGGCGTGAGGGAACTGGGGCCAACGTCCTGACTTTC. This codes for CASRREGTGANVLTF.

J is TRBJ2-7 and V is TRBV7-8; D unresolved. With 1 base removed from V and 7 bases from J, the gap between germline ends came to 11 bases. Germline CDR1 reads SGHVS; CDR2 reads FQNEAQ. There are 13 residues in the CDR3. The CDR3 nucleotides read TGTGCCAGCAGCTTAGGGCAGGCGATGGAGCAGTACTTC. Its translation: CASSLGQAMEQYF.

This clone was picked up one time. The chain couples TRBV7-2 to TRBJ2-7, with 8 bases matching TRBD2. This CDR3 contains 14 residues. The junction had 7 bases not matched to a gene; V was cut back by 5 bases and J by 4 bases. CDR1 and CDR2 (germline): SGHTA, FQGNSA. In nucleotides, the CDR3 is TGTGCCAGCAGCCAAGCAAGCGGGAGATACGAGCAGTACTTC. Translating gives CASSQASGRYEQYF. The full variable domain, with the rest looked up from reference TRBV7-2 and TRBJ2-7, is GAGVSQSPSNKVTEKGKDVELRCDPISGHTALYWYRQSLGQGLEFLIYFQGNSAPDKSGLPSDRFSAERTGGSVSTLTIQRTQQEDSAVYLCASSQASGRYEQYFGPGTRLTVT.

This chain links TRBV2 with TRBJ2-7; D is ambiguous. V was clipped by 3 bases and J by 2 bases, with 11 bases between them. The germline V gene encodes CDR1 SNHLY and CDR2 FYNNEI. CDR3 length: 14 residues. DNA of the CDR3: TGTGCCAGCAGTGATCGGAACGGAGCCTACGAGCAGTACTTC. It is translated as CASSDRNGAYEQYF.

The chain recombines TRBV5-1 with TRBJ1-2, with TRBD1 matching 9 bases. Per germline, CDR1 SGHRS and CDR2 YFSETQ. J lost 4 bases, V lost 0 bases, and 4 bases had no gene match. There are 15 residues in the CDR3. CDR3 region: CASSLALDRGYGYTF. The CDR3 DNA is TGCGCCAGCAGCTTGGCCCTGGACAGGGGCTATGGCTACACCTTC.

This clone has only one observation. The rearrangement links TRBV5-6 to TRBJ1-6; 7 bases align to TRBD1. V shed 4 bases, J shed 10 bases, and the junction held 8 bases outside the gene matches. CDR1 and CDR2 (germline): SGHDT, YYEEEE. CDR3 length: 14 amino acids. CDR3 nucleotide sequence: TGTGCCAGCAGCATCGACAGGGTAGGGTCACCCCTCCACTTT. It encodes CASSIDRVGSPLHF. The full variable domain, in which reference TRBV5-6 and TRBJ1-6 provide the parts outside the CDR3, is DAGVTQSPTHLIKTRGQQVTLRCSPKSGHDTVSWYQQALGQGPQFIFQYYEEEERQRGNFPDRFSGHQFPNYSSELNVNALLLGDSALYLCASSIDRVGSPLHFGNGTRLTVT.

The chain employs TRBV9 and TRBJ2-2; the match to TRBD1 covers 8 bases. The CDR3 has 15 residues. Germline lookup yields CDR1 SGDLS and CDR2 YYNGEE. Trimming cost V 4 bases and J 7 bases; bases outside gene matches: 9. The CDR3 DNA follows: TGTGCCAGCAGCCCCCGGACAGGGCTAGGCGGGGAGCTGTTTTTT. Translation: CASSPRTGLGGELFF.

The chain combines TRBV5-1 with TRBJ1-1; no clear D gene. The V gene's germline CDR1 is SGHRS and CDR2 YFSETQ. V was clipped by 2 bases and J by 8 bases, with 13 bases between them. The CDR3 consists of 13 residues. CDR3 DNA: TGCGCCAGCAGCTTAACAGATACAGAGGAAGCTTTCTTT. It translates to CASSLTDTEEAFF.

The chain uses TRBV29-1 and TRBJ2-3, with TRBD1 as a possible D gene (6 bases). From germline, CDR1 is SQVTM and CDR2 ANQGSEA. V lost 7 bases and J 1 base, leaving 18 bases between the germline ends. This CDR3 comprises 15 residues. CDR3 bases: TGCAGCGGATGCCGGGACACTAAATGCACAGATACGCAGTATTTT. It yields the protein CSGCRDTKCTDTQYF.

The chain has TRBV25-1 and TRBJ2-7; TRBD2 aligns across 8 bases. The germline CDR1 and CDR2 sequences are MGHDK and SYGVNS. The CDR3 has 17 amino acids. V trimming: 3 bases; J trimming: 0 bases; junction bases outside the gene matches: 10. DNA of the CDR3: TGTGCCAGCAGTGATCCCGTGTCGGGGACTAGCTCCTACGAGCAGTACTTC. It codes for CASSDPVSGTSSYEQYF.

This clone was found a few times. The chain couples TRBV25-1 to TRBJ1-4; TRBD1 is a possible D gene (6 bases). Trimming left V 3 bases short and J 6 bases short, with 17 bases between. This CDR3 comprises 16 residues. CDR1 is MGHDK and CDR2 is SYGVNS in the germline V gene. The CDR3 protein is CASSEQQGGDYEKLFF. In nucleotides, the CDR3 is TGTGCCAGCAGTGAGCAACAGGGTGGCGATTATGAAAAACTGTTTTTT.

This chain uses TRBV7-6 with TRBJ1-1; D call uncertain. Trimming shortened V by 1 base and J by 0 bases, and 6 bases separated the two germline ends. This CDR3 is built from 14 residues. Germline lookup yields CDR1 SGHVS and CDR2 FNYEAQ. CDR3: CASSLGGLNTEAFF. As DNA, the CDR3 is TGTGCCAGCAGCTTAGGAGGGCTGAACACTGAAGCTTTCTTT.

V is TRBV10-3 and J is TRBJ2-2; possible D gene TRBD2, 5 bases. Trimming pared 1 base from V and 1 base from J, leaving 10 bases between. The germline CDR1 and CDR2 sequences are ENHRY and SYGVKD. This CDR3 has 16 residues. CDR3 DNA sequence: TGTGCCATCAGTGAGTTCGGCGGGCAGAACACCGGGGAGCTGTTTTTT. This gives the protein CAISEFGGQNTGELFF.

V gene TRBV4-2 combines with J gene TRBJ2-5; D gene ambiguous. Germline assignment: CDR1 LGHNA and CDR2 YNFKEQ. There are 13 residues in the CDR3. V was clipped by 0 bases and J by 13 bases, with 15 bases between them. The CDR3 loop is CASSQDTYGGPYF. CDR3 in DNA: TGTGCCAGCAGCCAAGATACTTACGGCGGCCCGTACTTC.

Note on this clone: At one end, the junction sequence differs from germline, possibly due to a read error. The genes are TRBV7-9 and TRBJ2-7, with D perhaps matching TRBD1 (5 bases). Germline loops: CDR1 SEHNR, CDR2 FQNEAQ (reference sequence). The CDR3 covers 14 residues. The CDR3 loop is CSSRYVLQGFEQYF. The CDR3 nucleotides are TGTTCCAGCAGATACGTTCTTCAGGGTTTCGAGCAGTACTTC.

This clone showed up just a few times. The V gene is TRBV4-2, the J gene TRBJ2-1; 12 positions agree with TRBD2. Germline V CDR1 and CDR2: LGHNA, YNFKEQ. The V segment lost 4 bases and the J segment 9 bases; nucleotides outside the gene matches: 10. This CDR3 spans 16 amino acids. CDR3 in DNA: TGTGCCAGCAGCCCCTGGACTAGCGGGGCGTACGGTGAGCAGTTCTTC. It translates to CASSPWTSGAYGEQFF.

This clone has only one observation. The gene calls are TRBV9 and TRBJ2-5, with 14 bases lining up with TRBD2. The CDR3 loop spans 16 amino acids. V lost 3 bases and J lost 5; bases outside the gene matches: 6. The germline V gene encodes CDR1 SGDLS and CDR2 YYNGEE. The CDR3: CASSGGTSGSRETQYF. The CDR3 DNA reads as TGTGCCAGCAGCGGGGGGACTAGCGGGAGCCGGGAGACCCAGTACTTC.

This chain connects TRBV9 to TRBJ2-3; TRBD2 matches at 9 bases. Germline V gene sequence: CDR1 SGDLS, CDR2 YYNGEE. The CDR3 totals 16 residues. V dropped 4 bases and J dropped 5; count of bases not matched to a gene: 11. In DNA, the CDR3 is TGTGCCAGCAGCTCCCGGGGCGGGAGGGCCCAAGATACGCAGTATTTT. Translated: CASSSRGGRAQDTQYF.

CDR3 loop: CASSVRDNEQFF. CDR3 bases: TGTGCCAGCAGCGTCCGGGACAATGAGCAGTTCTTC. The chain joins TRBV9 to TRBJ2-1; D uncertain. V lost 2 bases and J 5 bases, leaving 5 bases between the germline ends. The length of the CDR3 is 12 residues. The germline gives CDR1 SGDLS, CDR2 YYNGEE. Variable domain in full (rest from reference TRBV9 and TRBJ2-1): DSGVTQTPKHLITATGQRVTLRCSPRSGDLSVYWYQQSLDQGLQFLIQYYNGEERAKGNILERFSAQQFPDLHSELNLSSLELGDSALYFCASSVRDNEQFFGPGTRLTVL.

The chain joins TRBV28 to TRBJ1-5, with D unresolved. The germline gives CDR1 MDHEN, CDR2 SYDVKM. This CDR3 spans 12 amino acids. Between the trimmed V and J ends, which lost 6 bases and 5 bases, there was a span of 8 bases. CDR3 nucleotide sequence: TGTGCCAGCAGGGTACAAGATCAGCCCCAGCATTTT. Protein sequence: CASRVQDQPQHF.